What follows are 22 T cell receptor beta chains derived from one specimen sequenced in a study of cytotoxic CD8 clonotypes in ibrutinib-treated CLL. Clones were read by immunoSEQ multiplex PCR, and TCRdb kept only the in-frame ones, dropping some. Of approximately 200,000 clones in the sample, 72% were seen once. The input for sequencing was PBMCs, taken after 24 months of ibrutinib treatment. The receptor source for this set is a human donor with chronic lymphocytic leukemia.

The rearrangement joins TRBV5-1 to TRBJ2-5; possibly TRBD2 for D (6 bases). The CDR3 loop spans 17 amino acids. V lost 0 bases to trimming and J lost 2 bases, with 17 bases between them. Germline V gene data show CDR1 as SGHRS and CDR2 as YFSETQ. The CDR3 coding sequence is TGCGCCAGCAGCTTGGGAACGGGCGGGGCCGTTCAAGAGACCCAGTACTTC. Translating it yields CASSLGTGGAVQETQYF. The whole variable domain, filled in from reference TRBV5-1 and TRBJ2-5, reads KAGVTQTPRYLIKTRGQQVTLSCSPISGHRSVSWYQQTPGQGLQFLFEYFSETQRNKGNFPGRFSGRQFSNSRSEMNVSTLELGDSALYLCASSLGTGGAVQETQYFGPGTRLLVL.

This rearrangement joins TRBV18 to TRBJ2-6; D remains unclear. The CDR3 loop spans 17 amino acids. V lost 3 bases, J lost 2 bases, and 14 bases lay in between. The germline V gene has CDR1 KGHSH and CDR2 LQKENI. The CDR3 coding sequence is TGTGCCAGCTCACCGGTATTTAGGGTTGCTGGGGCCAACGTCCTGACTTTC. Translating it yields CASSPVFRVAGANVLTF.

The rearrangement links TRBV19 to TRBJ1-2; D is uncertain. This CDR3 has 13 residues. Germline V gives CDR1 LNHDA, CDR2 SQIVND (reference sequence). The ends were cut back, 4 bases at V and 4 bases at J, with 10 bases in the middle. CDR3 loop: CASSTGLFYGYTF. DNA for the CDR3: TGTGCCAGTAGTACAGGTTTATTCTATGGCTACACCTTC.

The chain carries TRBV15 and TRBJ2-1; D might be TRBD1 (6 bases). From germline, CDR1 is LNHNV and CDR2 YYDKDF (reference sequence). Trimming took off 1 base at V and 5 bases at J, with 12 bases between the two ends. The CDR3 totals 15 residues. DNA for the CDR3: TGTGCCACCAGCAGAGGGCAGGGGAGAAACAATGAGCAGTTCTTC. Translating it yields CATSRGQGRNNEQFF. Drawing the rest from reference TRBV15 and TRBJ2-1, the complete variable domain is DAMVIQNPRYQVTQFGKPVTLSCSQTLNHNVMYWYQQKSSQAPKLLFHYYDKDFNNEADTPDNFQSRRPNTSFCFLDIRSPGLGDTAMYLCATSRGQGRNNEQFFGPGTRLTVL.

The J gene is TRBJ2-1, the V gene TRBV18; D gene unclear. Germline V gene sequence: CDR1 KGHSH, CDR2 LQKENI. V lost 4 bases, J lost 1 base, and 11 bases lay in between. The CDR3 totals 15 residues. CDR3 sequence: CASSRVHGSYNEQFF. Here the CDR3 DNA reads TGTGCCAGCTCACGTGTTCACGGTTCCTACAATGAGCAGTTCTTC.

The chain links TRBV6-6 to TRBJ2-7; no reliable D call. There are 13 residues in the CDR3. Trimming took 2 bases from V and 3 from J, leaving 8 bases between them. Germline V gene data show CDR1 as MNHNY and CDR2 as SVGAGI (reference sequence). In nucleotides, the CDR3 is TGTGCCAGCAGTTACGAGTCTAACTACGAGCAGTACTTC. Amino acids: CASSYESNYEQYF.

The V call is TRBV5-4, the J call TRBJ2-3; D call uncertain. V gave up 2 bases and J gave up 0 bases, with 7 bases separating them. Per germline, CDR1 SGHNT and CDR2 YYREEE (reference sequence). CDR3 length equals 14 residues. The DNA of the CDR3 is TGTGCCAGCAGCTTTCTGGCTAGCACAGATACGCAGTATTTT. Translating gives CASSFLASTDTQYF. Combining the CDR3 with reference TRBV5-4 and TRBJ2-3 gives the whole variable domain ETGVTQSPTHLIKTRGQQVTLRCSSQSGHNTVSWYQQALGQGPQFIFQYYREEENGRGNFPPRFSGLQFPNYSSELNVNALELDDSALYLCASSFLASTDTQYFGPGTRLTVL.

This clone was detected a few times. The chain has TRBV7-6 and TRBJ2-2; D unresolved. The germline gives CDR1 SGHVS, CDR2 FNYEAQ. There are 15 residues in the CDR3. Trimming removed 2 bases at V and 0 bases at J, with 7 bases between. The CDR3 sequence is CASSLSPTNTGELFF. The DNA for the CDR3 is TGTGCCAGCAGCTTAAGTCCAACGAACACCGGGGAGCTGTTTTTT.

The chain uses TRBV7-9 and TRBJ2-5, with a weak D call TRBD1 (5 bases). V lost 5 bases and J lost 6, with 25 bases in between. Germline V gives CDR1 SEHNR, CDR2 FQNEAQ (reference sequence). The CDR3 extends over 17 amino acids. In nucleotides, the CDR3 is TGTGCCAGCAGCCCGCCAGTTCAACGTGACAGCGAGAAGACCCAGTACTTC. Translated, it gives CASSPPVQRDSEKTQYF.

The rearrangement uses TRBV5-6 and TRBJ2-5; perhaps TRBD1 as D (5 bases). From germline, CDR1 is SGHDT and CDR2 YYEEEE. V was pared by 4 bases and J by 7 bases, with 20 bases between. CDR3 size: 15 residues. CDR3 in DNA: TGTGCCAGCAGCCTGACAGTAATCGGACACGGGACCCAGTACTTC. Amino acids: CASSLTVIGHGTQYF.

The genes are TRBV2 and TRBJ2-7; 11 bases agree with TRBD2. The CDR3 is made up of 15 amino acids. V lost 9 bases, J lost 3 bases, and 10 bases stayed unmatched. The V gene's germline CDR1 is SNHLY and CDR2 FYNNEI. The CDR3 region is CASSLAGGHGYEQYF. The CDR3 DNA reads TGTGCCAGTTCCCTAGCGGGAGGCCACGGCTACGAGCAGTACTTC.

Only a few counts were recorded for this clone. The chain combines TRBV25-1 with TRBJ2-7; 8 bases fit TRBD1. Germline loops: CDR1 MGHDK, CDR2 SYGVNS. With V trimmed by 1 base and J by 3 bases, 2 bases remained unmatched. This CDR3 region has 14 residues. CDR3: CASSESGTGYEQYF. The CDR3 region has the DNA TGTGCCAGCAGTGAATCCGGGACAGGCTACGAGCAGTACTTC.

This sequence joins TRBV7-9 and TRBJ2-1, with 7 bases matching TRBD1. The ends lost 5 bases at V and 3 bases at J; junction bases unmatched: 10. Germline CDR1 SEHNR, CDR2 FQNEAQ (reference sequence). CDR3 length equals 16 residues. CDR3 coding DNA: TGTGCCAGCAGCATGTTTACCGGGACAGACTACAATGAGCAGTTCTTC. This gives the protein CASSMFTGTDYNEQFF. The full variable domain, in which reference TRBV7-9 and TRBJ2-1 provide the parts outside the CDR3, is DTGVSQNPRHKITKRGQNVTFRCDPISEHNRLYWYRQTLGQGPEFLTYFQNEAQLEKSRLLSDRFSAERPKGSFSTLEIQRTEQGDSAMYLCASSMFTGTDYNEQFFGPGTRLTVL.

V usage is TRBV25-1 and J usage is TRBJ1-1, with D hard to call. This CDR3 has 11 amino acids. V shed 6 bases and J shed 1 base, with 3 bases lying between them. CDR1 is MGHDK and CDR2 is SYGVNS in the germline V gene. The chain's CDR3 is CASRGNTEAFF. The CDR3 nucleotides read TGTGCCAGCAGGGGGAACACTGAAGCTTTCTTT.

The gene calls are TRBV11-1 and TRBJ2-7; no firm D call. This CDR3 region has 14 residues. The V gene lost 1 base and the J gene lost 2 bases, with 9 bases spanning the gap. From germline, CDR1 is SGHAT and CDR2 FQDESV (reference sequence). CDR3 nucleotide sequence: TGTGCCAGCAGCTTAGACTCCGCTACCTACGAGCAGTACTTC. Its protein product is CASSLDSATYEQYF.

This clone was recorded once. The gene calls are TRBV4-2 and TRBJ2-5; D is perhaps TRBD1 (6 bases). The CDR3 extends over 14 amino acids. From germline, CDR1 is LGHNA and CDR2 YNFKEQ. V shed 5 bases and J shed 4 bases, with 14 bases lying between them. The CDR3 nucleotides read TGTGCCAGCAGCTTCGACAGGAAGGCAGAGACCCAGTACTTC. Translation gives CASSFDRKAETQYF.

This chain uses TRBV9 with TRBJ2-5, with D perhaps assigned TRBD1 or TRBD2 (5 bases each). This CDR3 has 14 amino acids. Germline V gene lookup returns CDR1 SGDLS and CDR2 YYNGEE. V was shortened by 4 bases and J by 5 bases, with 15 bases between the two germline ends. DNA of the CDR3: TGTGCCAGCAGCCCCGGGGCTAGCCCTGAGACCCAGTACTTC. Protein: CASSPGASPETQYF.

This chain uses TRBV29-1 with TRBJ2-1; TRBD2 matches at 10 bases. V lost 3 bases to trimming and J lost 6 bases; unmatched junction nucleotides: 5. Germline values: CDR1 SQVTM, CDR2 ANQGSEA. CDR3 length: 14 residues. CDR3 nucleotides: TGCAGCGTTGATAGGCTAGCGGGAGCCAATGAGCAGTTCTTC. Protein product: CSVDRLAGANEQFF.

J is TRBJ1-4 and V is TRBV9; 9 positions agree with TRBD1. Germline trimming cut 3 bases from V and 7 bases from J; bases unmatched to any gene: 7. CDR3 length equals 15 residues. Germline V lookup: CDR1 SGDLS, CDR2 YYNGEE. DNA for the CDR3: TGTGCCAGCAGCGCAGGACAGGGGAGAGGTGAAAAACTGTTTTTT. This encodes CASSAGQGRGEKLFF.

In its sample, this clone was seen a few times. The rearrangement joins TRBV5-1 to TRBJ1-1; D gene unclear. Germline lookup yields CDR1 SGHRS and CDR2 YFSETQ. V lost 4 bases, J lost 4 bases, and 11 bases lay in between. This CDR3 is 13 amino acids long. The CDR3 reads CASSASFSTEAFF. The CDR3 nucleotides are TGCGCCAGCAGCGCGTCCTTCAGCACTGAAGCTTTCTTT.

The J gene is TRBJ2-7, the V gene TRBV6-6; 7 bases fit TRBD2. Looked up from germline, CDR1 is MNHNY and CDR2 is SVGAGI (reference sequence). This CDR3 has 14 residues. V lost 5 bases and J lost 2; bases outside the gene matches: 6. The CDR3 DNA reads as TGTGCCAGCAGTGTGGGGCTAGCGGCCTACGAGCAGTACTTC. The encoded protein is CASSVGLAAYEQYF.

The J gene is TRBJ1-5, the V gene TRBV6-5; TRBD1 matches 7 bases. V was clipped by 7 bases and J by 6 bases; unmatched bases: 6. The CDR3 has 13 amino acids. CDR1 is MNHEY and CDR2 is SVGAGI in the germline V gene. CDR3 DNA sequence: TGTGCCAGCACCGGACAGGTCCGTCAGCCCCAGCATTTT. Protein: CASTGQVRQPQHF.